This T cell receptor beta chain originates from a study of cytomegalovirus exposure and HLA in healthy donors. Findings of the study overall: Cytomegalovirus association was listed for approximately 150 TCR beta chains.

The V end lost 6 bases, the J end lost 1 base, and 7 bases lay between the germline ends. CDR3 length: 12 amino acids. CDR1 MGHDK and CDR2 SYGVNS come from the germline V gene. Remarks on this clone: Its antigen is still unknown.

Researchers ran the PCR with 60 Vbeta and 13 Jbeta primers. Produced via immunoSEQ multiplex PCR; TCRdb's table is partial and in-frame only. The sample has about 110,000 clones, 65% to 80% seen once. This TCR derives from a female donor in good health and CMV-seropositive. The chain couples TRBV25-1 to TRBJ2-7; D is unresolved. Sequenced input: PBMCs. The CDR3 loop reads CASSQQSYEQYF. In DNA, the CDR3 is TGTGCCAGCAGCCAACAGTCCTACGAGCAGTACTTC.